This T cell receptor beta chain was obtained from a study of T cell repertoires in cytomegalovirus infection. Background on the study: Selection of CMV epitopes for the study included recently identified HLA-C-restricted and well-studied HLA-B-restricted ones. Matching HLA type and CMV infection were both indicated by public TCR beta signatures. Study-level points and caveats: Predominance within the ex vivo response was attributable to HLA-C-restricted CMV-specific TCR beta clonotypes.

This clonotype was seen many times. The antigen remains undetermined. TCRdb called the reads again in MiXCR, with one record for every CDR3 protein. The sample lists some 800,000 distinct CDR3 sequences; 25% to 30% were seen once. Trimming removed 3 bases from V and 5 bases from J; junction bases left unmatched: 11. Germline V CDR1 and CDR2: SEHNR, FQNEAQ (reference sequence). This CDR3 region has 17 residues. J is TRBJ2-5 and V is TRBV7-9; 11 bases map to TRBD2. The material sequenced was cultured CD8+ T cells from PBMCs, taken from culture after CMV antigen stimulation. This clonotype was obtained from a human donor in good health (CMV status not recorded). Some clones in this sample may be carry-over from other donors' samples. CDR3 nucleotides: TGTGCCAGCAGCTTGCCGACTAGCGGGGCCCCCAGGGAGACCCAGTACTTC. As protein: CASSLPTSGAPRETQYF.